A selection of T cell receptor beta chains follows, all from one sample in a study of T cells in Graves' hyperthyroidism and ophthalmopathy. Each CDR3 protein is one row after TCRdb ran MiXCR on the multiplex PCR reads. This sample has about 380,000 distinct CDR3 sequences, with roughly 13% found just once. Input material: blood. The receptors shown here come from a man aged 30 to 39 with Graves' hyperthyroidism that later progressed to Graves' ophthalmopathy. CDR3s include the opening cysteine and the closing phenylalanine or tryptophan. The D gene is left open where the match is weak. Expanded clones are given a class, and other clones once, few, many or no size at all.

size	J	V	D	DNA	CDR3
many	TRBJ1-1	TRBV12-3/TRBV12-4	NA	TGTGCCAGCAGTCCGAGGGGGGCGCGAACTGAAGCTTTCTTT	CASSPRGARTEAFF
many	TRBJ2-1	TRBV10-2	NA	TGCGCCAGCACTGGGCTTTTCTACAATGAGCAGTTCTTC	CASTGLFYNEQFF
many	TRBJ2-3	TRBV5-1	NA	TGCGCCAGCAGGCAGGGGGGCCGTCAGTCGGATACGCAGTATTTT	CASRQGGRQSDTQYF
many	TRBJ2-3	TRBV27	NA	TGTGCCAGCAGTTTATCGGCCGTGGGGGGCACAGATACGCAGTATTTT	CASSLSAVGGTDTQYF
many	TRBJ2-7	TRBV11-1	NA	TGTGCCAGCAGCCCGGGGCAGTATTACGAGCAGTACTTC	CASSPGQYYEQYF
NA	TRBJ1-6	TRBV20-1	NA	TGCAGTGCTCCAGGGGACGGCTCCTATAATTCACCCCTCCACTTT	CSAPGDGSYNSPLHF
many	TRBJ1-5	TRBV3-1	TRBD1	TGTGCCAGCAGCCAAATGACAGGGCAGCAGCCCCAGCATTTT	CASSQMTGQQPQHF
many	TRBJ2-1	TRBV11-2	TRBD2	TGTGCCAGCAGCTACGGCGGGGGATCCTACAATGAGCAGTTCTTC	CASSYGGGSYNEQFF
many	TRBJ2-2	TRBV30	NA	TGTGCCTGGAGTTGGACCACCGGGGAGCTGTTTTTT	CAWSWTTGELFF
many	TRBJ2-3	TRBV7-2	TRBD1	TGTGCCAGCAGCTCTGTCGGGACAGGGGGACGAGATACGCAGTATTTT	CASSSVGTGGRDTQYF
few	TRBJ2-7	TRBV7-2	NA	TGTGCCAGCAGCCCCCAGCTGACCTACGAGCAGTACTTC	CASSPQLTYEQYF
NA	TRBJ1-4	TRBV5-6	TRBD1	TGTGCCAGCAGCCAGGGGGGTGAAGAAAAACTGTTTTTT	CASSQGGEEKLFF
NA	TRBJ1-6	TRBV28	NA	TGTGCCAGCAGGCCCGACCTAAATTCACCCCTCCACTTT	CASRPDLNSPLHF
few	TRBJ2-1	TRBV12-3/TRBV12-4	NA	TGTGCCAGTCGGGAGGGTAGGGGGCTCGCAAATGAGCAGTTCTTC	CASREGRGLANEQFF
NA	TRBJ1-1	TRBV7-9	NA	TGTGCCAGCAGCCAACAGCAATTGAACACTGAAGCTTTCTTT	CASSQQQLNTEAFF
many	TRBJ2-3	TRBV28	TRBD1	TGTGCCAGCAGTTTGAGGGACAGGGATATAGATACGCAGTATTTT	CASSLRDRDIDTQYF
NA	TRBJ1-1	TRBV18	TRBD1	TGTGCCAGCGCCAGGGGGATGAACACTGAAGCTTTCTTT	CASARGMNTEAFF
NA	TRBJ1-2	TRBV10-2	NA	TGCGCCAGCAGTGACAGTGGTGGCTACACCTTC	CASSDSGGYTF
NA	TRBJ2-2	TRBV6-1	NA	TGTGCCAGCAATCCAGCTAGCGCCGGCGGGGAGCTGTTTTTT	CASNPASAGGELFF
NA	TRBJ1-4	TRBV3-1	TRBD1	TGTGCCAGCAGCCAAGATCGGCAGGGGGCTTCCGAAAAACTGTTTTTT	CASSQDRQGASEKLFF
many	TRBJ1-5	TRBV24-1	NA	TGTGCCACCAGTGACTCAGGGTGGGATCAGCCCCAGCATTTT	CATSDSGWDQPQHF
few	TRBJ1-2	TRBV12-5	NA	TGTGCTAGTGGTTTGTCTGACAGGTTTAACTATGGCTACACCTTC	CASGLSDRFNYGYTF
many	TRBJ1-4	TRBV11-2	TRBD1	TGTGCCAGCAGAAGGGGGACAGGCGAAAAACTGTTTTTT	CASRRGTGEKLFF
few	TRBJ2-1	TRBV6-1	NA	TGTGCCAGCAGTAACAGCGCTTCAGTTAGAAATGAGCAGTTCTTC	CASSNSASVRNEQFF